This T cell receptor beta chain stems from a study of cytomegalovirus exposure and HLA in healthy donors. For the study at large: It was reported in a later analysis that the same platform had been used for the 90 to 150 validation repertoires as for the 666 first-cohort repertoires. Findings and caveats of the study: Reported results showed that the classifier diagnosed cytomegalovirus status with high specificity and sensitivity. Subsequent analysis revealed that first-cohort TCR clusters tended to co-occur in the 90 to 150 validation repertoires.

This table comes from immunoSEQ multiplex PCR, and its TCRdb copy is limited to in-frame clones, with some not included. The sample comprises about 360,000 clones, 70% to 90% of which are singletons, and 0.8% to 0.85% rests with the top ten. V gave up 0 bases and J gave up 3 bases, with 12 bases separating them. The CDR3 extends over 16 amino acids. The germline V gene encodes CDR1 MGHRA and CDR2 YSYEKL. As regards this clone: The antigen is undetermined.

The chain carries TRBV4-1 and TRBJ2-1, with a weak D call TRBD1 (6 bases). This TCR was sampled from a woman aged 18-30 years in good health and CMV-seronegative. The sequenced sample consisted of PBMCs. CDR3: CASSQDGQGYYNEQFF. The CDR3 DNA sequence: TGCGCCAGCAGCCAAGATGGGCAGGGGTACTACAATGAGCAGTTCTTC.